Following are 21 T cell receptor beta chains from one sample sequenced in a study of blood T cell repertoires in COVID-19. TCRdb keeps only in-frame clones here, not all; method: immunoSEQ multiplex PCR. Here the sample spans 220,000 or so clones, around 84% being singletons. Sequenced: peripheral blood. The receptors come from a man aged 30 to 39 with active or convalescent COVID-19.

This chain connects TRBV28 to TRBJ1-3; the match to TRBD1 covers 7 bases. The trim removed 5 bases at V and 4 bases at J, leaving 5 bases unmatched. In germline, CDR1 is MDHEN, CDR2 SYDVKM. There are 14 residues in the CDR3. This CDR3 is CASSVQGWGNTIYF. The CDR3 DNA reads as TGTGCCAGCAGTGTACAGGGGTGGGGAAACACCATATATTTT. Drawing the rest from reference TRBV28 and TRBJ1-3, the complete variable domain is DVKVTQSSRYLVKRTGEKVFLECVQDMDHENMFWYRQDPGLGLRLIYFSYDVKMKEKGDIPEGYSVSREKKERFSLILESASTNQTSMYLCASSVQGWGNTIYFGEGSWLTVV.

This chain joins TRBV12-3 or TRBV12-4 and TRBJ2-7; D unclear. V dropped 4 bases and J dropped 3 bases, with 4 bases sitting between them. The CDR3 contains 11 residues. CDR3: CASSSVYEQYF. CDR3 in DNA: TGTGCCAGCAGTTCTGTCTACGAGCAGTACTTC.

CDR3 sequence (DNA): TGCGCCAGCAGCTCGGATTATGCGATGGGGGAGGGCGGGTACTACGAGCAGTACTTC. Its protein is CASSSDYAMGEGGYYEQYF. V and J are TRBV5-1 and TRBJ2-7; 7 bases fit TRBD2. Germline lookup yields CDR1 SGHRS and CDR2 YFSETQ. The CDR3 totals 19 residues. V shed 3 bases and J 3 bases; nucleotides not matched to a gene: 21.

The rearrangement links TRBV7-9 to TRBJ1-2; the D gene is possibly TRBD1 (6 bases). V shed 4 bases and J shed 2 bases, with 11 bases lying between them. This CDR3 comprises 14 residues. Germline V gives CDR1 SEHNR, CDR2 FQNEAQ (reference sequence). This CDR3 reads CASSSTTGNYGYTF. The CDR3, as DNA: TGTGCCAGCAGCTCGACGACAGGAAACTATGGCTACACCTTC.

The chain recombines TRBV28 with TRBJ2-7, with D tentatively TRBD2 (5 bases). Trimming pared 11 bases from V and 0 bases from J, leaving 20 bases between. Germline CDR1 is MDHEN and CDR2 is SYDVKM. CDR3 length equals 15 residues. In DNA, the CDR3 is TGTGCCGTAGTGGCTAGCAGGACCAGCTCCTACGAGCAGTACTTC. Translation gives CAVVASRTSSYEQYF.

This rearrangement joins TRBV18 to TRBJ2-7, with 8 bases matching TRBD2. The V gene end was trimmed by 0 bases and the J gene end by 2 bases; junction bases not matched to a gene: 9. The germline V gene has CDR1 KGHSH and CDR2 LQKENI. This CDR3 is built from 17 residues. The CDR3 DNA reads as TGTGCCAGCTCACCACCACCCGGGGGGGGGTTCCCCTACGAGCAGTACTTC. Protein sequence: CASSPPPGGGFPYEQYF.

This chain uses TRBV11-3 with TRBJ2-5, with 10 nucleotides matching TRBD1. CDR1 is SGHNT and CDR2 is YENEEA in the germline V gene. J lost 5 bases, V lost 5 bases, and 5 bases had no gene match. The CDR3 extends over 14 amino acids. In DNA form, the CDR3 reads TGTGCCAGCAGCCCTCAGGGACAGGGGGAGACCCAGTACTTC. It yields the protein CASSPQGQGETQYF.

The CDR3 sequence: CASSYSGSGPYNEQFF. The DNA for the CDR3 is TGTGCCAGCAGTTACTCGGGCAGCGGCCCCTACAATGAGCAGTTCTTC. The rearrangement joins TRBV6-5 to TRBJ2-1, with D perhaps matching TRBD2 (5 bases). CDR1 is MNHEY, CDR2 SVGAGI, per germline. The CDR3 sequence is 16 residues long. Trimming pared 0 bases from V and 2 bases from J, leaving 11 bases between.

The chain joins TRBV6-5 to TRBJ2-3, with D possibly matching TRBD1 (5 bases). The germline V and J ends were trimmed by 4 bases and 0 bases, with 11 bases remaining between them. Germline V gives CDR1 MNHEY, CDR2 SVGAGI. The CDR3 covers 15 residues. In DNA, the CDR3 is TGTGCCAGCAGTTCCCCGCAGGGTAGCACAGATACGCAGTATTTT. Its translation is CASSSPQGSTDTQYF.

This chain joins TRBV24-1 and TRBJ1-2; TRBD1 agrees at 9 bases. With 4 bases clipped from V and 7 bases from J, the junction kept 9 bases outside the gene matches. Germline lookup yields CDR1 KGHDR and CDR2 SFDVKD. The CDR3 runs 15 residues. CDR3 loop: CATSDHAQGAGGYTF. CDR3 sequence (DNA): TGTGCCACCAGTGACCACGCACAGGGGGCGGGTGGCTACACCTTC.

The rearrangement links TRBV18 to TRBJ1-1; 7 bases line up with TRBD1. The J segment lost 4 bases and the V segment lost 3 bases, leaving 8 bases of the junction unmatched. CDR1 and CDR2 from the germline V gene are KGHSH and LQKENI. This CDR3 contains 15 residues. The CDR3 loop reads CASSPEGAWGTEAFF. The CDR3 bases are TGTGCCAGCTCACCGGAGGGGGCCTGGGGCACTGAAGCTTTCTTT.

The chain recombines TRBV7-6 with TRBJ2-3; TRBD1 aligns across 7 bases. The CDR3 is 17 residues long. In germline, CDR1 is SGHVS, CDR2 FNYEAQ. J was trimmed by 2 bases and V by 2 bases; bases with no gene match: 10. The DNA of the CDR3 is TGTGCCAGCAGCTTACCTCCGGGACAGCCATCCACAGATACGCAGTATTTT. Translation: CASSLPPGQPSTDTQYF.

The rearrangement joins TRBV28 to TRBJ2-3, with D perhaps matching TRBD2 (5 bases). Germline values: CDR1 MDHEN, CDR2 SYDVKM. The length of the CDR3 is 17 residues. V lost 4 bases and J lost 2, with 19 bases in between. The CDR3 loop reads CASSSGPASGLTDTQYF. The CDR3 bases are TGTGCCAGCAGTTCTGGTCCGGCGAGCGGACTCACAGATACGCAGTATTTT.

This chain connects TRBV30 to TRBJ2-5; tentatively, D is TRBD2 (5 bases). V lost 3 bases and J 2 bases, leaving 10 bases between the germline ends. The germline CDR1 and CDR2 sequences are GTSNPN and SVGIG (reference sequence). The CDR3 is made up of 13 amino acids. This CDR3 is CAWRATGQETQYF. The CDR3 DNA reads as TGTGCCTGGAGGGCAACGGGGCAAGAGACCCAGTACTTC.

The genes are TRBV6-5 and TRBJ1-1; unclear D gene. The CDR3 length is 15 residues. Trimming removed 6 bases from V and 1 base from J, with 15 bases in between. Germline CDR1 reads MNHEY; CDR2 reads SVGAGI. CDR3 loop: CASSPLRTANTEAFF. CDR3 bases: TGTGCCAGCAGCCCCCTTCGGACTGCGAACACTGAAGCTTTCTTT.

This CDR3 is CASSFTSGHRTGNTIYF. CDR3 bases: TGTGCCAGCAGCTTTACTTCGGGACACCGAACTGGAAACACCATATATTTT. The chain employs TRBV5-8 and TRBJ1-3; D possibly corresponds to TRBD1 (6 bases). This CDR3 is built from 17 residues. Between the trimmed V and J ends, which lost 2 bases and 2 bases, there was a span of 17 bases. Looked up from germline, CDR1 is SGHTS and CDR2 is YDEGEE.

CDR3 sequence reads: CATTGQRTDTQYF. The CDR3 DNA follows: TGTGCCACCACGGGACAGCGCACAGATACGCAGTATTTT. This chain joins TRBV19 and TRBJ2-3; 7 bases align to TRBD1. The CDR3 extends over 13 amino acids. Trimming took 10 bases from V and 1 from J; bases not matched to a gene: 5. Per the germline V gene, CDR1 is LNHDA and CDR2 is SQIVND (reference sequence). The whole variable domain, filled in from reference TRBV19 and TRBJ2-3, reads DGGITQSPKYLFRKEGQNVTLSCEQNLNHDAMYWYRQDPGQGLRLIYYSQIVNDFQKGDIAEGYSVSREKKESFPLTVTSAQKNPTAFYLCATTGQRTDTQYFGPGTRLTVL.

This clone was observed a few times. This chain joins TRBV5-8 and TRBJ1-4; D is perhaps TRBD1 (5 bases). V lost 0 bases and J 3 bases, leaving 12 bases between the germline ends. There are 16 residues in the CDR3. CDR1 and CDR2 from the germline V gene are SGHTS and YDEGEE. CDR3 amino acids: CASSLGRGTANEKLFF. CDR3 DNA: TGTGCCAGCAGCTTGGGGAGGGGCACTGCTAATGAAAAACTGTTTTTT. Variable domain in full (rest from reference TRBV5-8 and TRBJ1-4): EAGVTQSPTHLIKTRGQQATLRCSPISGHTSVYWYQQALGLGLQFLLWYDEGEERNRGNFPPRFSGRQFPNYSSELNVNALELEDSALYLCASSLGRGTANEKLFFGSGTQLSVL.

This chain uses TRBV7-3 with TRBJ1-2; maybe TRBD1 (5 bases). V lost 2 bases to trimming and J lost 2 bases, with 6 bases between them. Germline assignment: CDR1 SGHTA and CDR2 FQGTGA. CDR3 length equals 13 residues. The CDR3 DNA reads as TGTGCCAGCAGCTTACCAGGGAACTATGGCTACACCTTC. This gives the protein CASSLPGNYGYTF.

This chain joins TRBV4-3 and TRBJ2-7, with unresolved D. The CDR3 sequence is 14 residues long. V was shortened by 0 bases and J by 0 bases, with 6 bases between the two germline ends. Germline CDR1 LGHNA, CDR2 YSLEER. The chain's CDR3 is CASSQERGSYEQYF. CDR3 bases: TGCGCCAGCAGCCAAGAACGAGGCTCCTACGAGCAGTACTTC.

DNA for the CDR3: TGTGCCAGCAGCCGCGGGGGAGTGGGCAATGAGCAGTTCTTC. This codes for CASSRGGVGNEQFF. The chain is built from TRBV3-1 (or the pseudogene TRBV3-2) and TRBJ2-1, with 7 nucleotides matching TRBD2. The CDR3 has 14 residues. Germline-derived CDR1 and CDR2 are LGHDT and YNNKEL (reference sequence). V was pared by 4 bases and J by 6 bases, with 6 bases of the junction left unmatched.